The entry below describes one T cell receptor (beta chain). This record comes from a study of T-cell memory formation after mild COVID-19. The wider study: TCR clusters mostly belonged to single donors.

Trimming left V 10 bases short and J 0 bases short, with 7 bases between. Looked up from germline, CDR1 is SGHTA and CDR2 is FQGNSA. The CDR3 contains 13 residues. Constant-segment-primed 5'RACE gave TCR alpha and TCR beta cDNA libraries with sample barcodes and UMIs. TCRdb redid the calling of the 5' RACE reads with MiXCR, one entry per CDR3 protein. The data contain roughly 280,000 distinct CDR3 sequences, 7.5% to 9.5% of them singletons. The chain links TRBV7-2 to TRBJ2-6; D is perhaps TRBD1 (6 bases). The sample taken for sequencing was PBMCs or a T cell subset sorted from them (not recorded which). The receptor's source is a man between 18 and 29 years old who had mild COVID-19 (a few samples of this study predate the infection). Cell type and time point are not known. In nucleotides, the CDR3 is TGTGCCATACAGGGCTCTGGGGCCAACGTCCTGACTTTC. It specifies CAIQGSGANVLTF.